The T cell receptor beta chain under discussion was sequenced for a study of OX40 agonist ivuxolimab in advanced cancers. Whole-study context: Patients took ivuxolimab, an agonistic anti-OX40 (CD134) antibody. Therapy given before enrollment (anti-PD-1, anti-PD-L1 or anti-CTLA-4) was allowed, and 40% had some.

The assay was immunoSEQ multiplex PCR, and TCRdb's table has in-frame clones only and misses some. Among some 35,000 clones, about 80% were seen once, and the ten largest hold over 7.5%. With baseline, cycle 4 day 1, and cycle 7 day 1 as timepoints, blood was sampled. This clone appeared once. Its antigen remains unknown. At the DNA level, this CDR3 is encoded by other sequences in the same sample as well. Regarding the study as a whole: No determination was made of the antigen specificity of the expanded peripheral T cells.

The sequencing here drew on CD4+ or CD8+ T cells sorted from blood, taken in a trial of the OX40 agonist ivuxolimab. The TCR originated in an adult with an advanced solid tumor such as melanoma, head and neck, liver or kidney cancer.

The CDR3 sequence: CASSLGGPYEQYF. The DNA of the CDR3 is TGTGCCAGCTCCCTTGGGGGTCCCTACGAGCAGTACTTC. The chain couples TRBV6-6 to TRBJ2-7; perhaps D is TRBD1 or TRBD2 (5 bases each). Trimming took off 8 bases at V and 2 bases at J, with 13 bases between the two ends. CDR1 is MNHNY, CDR2 SVGAGI, per germline (reference sequence). The CDR3 totals 13 residues.